The clone carrying this T cell receptor beta chain was recorded only once. Its antigen remains unknown. A read error may explain this, as a much larger clone is one base away. These data belong to a study of blood T cells in healthy people across ages. Broader study findings: Greater diversity and more naive CD4+ cells were seen in long-lived donors than in aged donors. Diversity of TCR beta correlated strongly with naive T cell percentage.

This CDR3 contains 17 residues. CDR1 MGHRA and CDR2 YSYEKL come from the germline V gene. The second PCR ran 7 to 11 cycles with a sample-barcoded 5' primer and J-beta primers. Each of the cDNA molecules was tagged by a template-switch adaptor with 12 random nucleotides. Via MiXCR, TCRdb re-called the 5' RACE reads, giving one row per CDR3 protein. The table has roughly 1,500,000 distinct CDR3 sequences, approximately 32% seen once. This TCR was sampled from a woman in her twenties or thirties in good health. This rearrangement joins TRBV4-1 to TRBJ1-2; no clear D. The specimen sequenced was blood. CDR3: CASSPWPAGGGNYGFTF. CDR3 coding DNA: TGCGCCAGCAGCCCCTGGCCAGCGGGAGGTGGTAACTATGGCTTCACCTTC.